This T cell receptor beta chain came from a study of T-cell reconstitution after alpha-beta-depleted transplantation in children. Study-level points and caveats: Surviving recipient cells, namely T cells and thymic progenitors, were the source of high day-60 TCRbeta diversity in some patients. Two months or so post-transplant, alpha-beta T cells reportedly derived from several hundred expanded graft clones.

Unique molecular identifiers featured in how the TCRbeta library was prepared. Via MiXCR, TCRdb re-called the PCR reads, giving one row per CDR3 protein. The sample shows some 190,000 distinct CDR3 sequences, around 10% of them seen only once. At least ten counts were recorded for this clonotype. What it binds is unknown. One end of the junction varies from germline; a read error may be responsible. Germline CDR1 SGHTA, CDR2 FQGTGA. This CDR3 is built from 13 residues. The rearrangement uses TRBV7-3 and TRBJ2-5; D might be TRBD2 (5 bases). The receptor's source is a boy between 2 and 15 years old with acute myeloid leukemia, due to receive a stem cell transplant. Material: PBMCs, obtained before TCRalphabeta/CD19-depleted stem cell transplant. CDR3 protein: CAISLTGQETQYF. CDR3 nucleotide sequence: TGTGCCATCAGCTTAACGGGGCAAGAGACCCAGTACTTC.